The present entry profiles one T cell receptor beta chain with its context. Sequenced material consisted of expressed TCRB transcripts (all of the isolated RNA was reverse transcribed). The table came from immunoSEQ multiplex PCR; TCRdb's copy has only in-frame clones and leaves some out. The sample gives hundreds of thousands of clones, about a sixth of which show up once; 0.07% to 0.095% is in the top ten. This entry is derived from a study of beta chain features in type 1 diabetes. V lost 6 bases to trimming and J lost 3 bases; unmatched junction nucleotides: 5. Germline V gene lookup returns CDR1 SEHNR and CDR2 FQNEAQ (reference sequence). The CDR3 spans 14 residues.

The source material was naive CD4+ T cells from blood. This sequence joins TRBV7-9 and TRBJ2-3, with 8 bases matching TRBD1. This sequence originates from a man in his late teens or twenties in good health. The CDR3 here is CASSSDRGTDTQYF. CDR3 bases: TGTGCCAGCAGTTCCGACAGGGGAACAGATACGCAGTATTTT.